One T cell receptor beta chain is described in this entry. The TCR beta CDR3 regions underwent amplification from RNA transcripts. The first round was an RT-PCR with HTBI primers, and the second round was a multiplex PCR. TCRdb used MiXCR to reprocess the multiplex PCR reads, holding one entry per CDR3 protein. The data contain about 590,000 distinct CDR3 sequences, under 45% of them singletons. This CDR3 has 18 residues. Germline assignment: CDR1 LGHNT and CDR2 FRNRAP. V gave up 2 bases and J gave up 0 bases, with 19 bases separating them. This sample was included in a study of Graves' ophthalmopathy and Graves' hyperthyroidism.

Sequenced material: peripheral blood or thyroid tissue (not recorded which). The sequence came from an adult man with Graves' hyperthyroidism. The chain joins TRBV12-5 to TRBJ1-2; D remains unclear. The CDR3 region is CASGLNRRAPRSNYGYTF. CDR3 DNA: TGTGCTAGTGGTTTGAATCGGAGGGCTCCGCGCTCTAACTATGGCTACACCTTC.